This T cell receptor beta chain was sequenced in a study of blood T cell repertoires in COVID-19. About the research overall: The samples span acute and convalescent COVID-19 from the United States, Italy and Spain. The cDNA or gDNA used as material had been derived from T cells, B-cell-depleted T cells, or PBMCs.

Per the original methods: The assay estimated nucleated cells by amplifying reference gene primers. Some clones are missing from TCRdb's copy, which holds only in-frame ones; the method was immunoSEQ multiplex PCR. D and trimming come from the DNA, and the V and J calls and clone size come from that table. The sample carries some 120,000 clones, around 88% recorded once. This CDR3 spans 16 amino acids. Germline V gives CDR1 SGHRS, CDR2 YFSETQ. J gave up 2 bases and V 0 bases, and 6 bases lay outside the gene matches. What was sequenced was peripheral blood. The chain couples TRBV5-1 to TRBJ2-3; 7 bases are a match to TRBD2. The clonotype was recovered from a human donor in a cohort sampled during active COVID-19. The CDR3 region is CASSLVPAGLTDTQYF. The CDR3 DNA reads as TGCGCCAGCAGCTTGGTTCCAGCGGGACTCACAGATACGCAGTATTTT.